This TCR beta chain was identified in a study of control samples from healthy donors and cancer patients. This CDR3 comprises 14 residues. With 7 bases removed from V and 5 bases from J, the gap between germline ends came to 16 bases. The germline V gene has CDR1 SNHLY and CDR2 FYNNEI. Here immunoSEQ multiplex PCR was the method, and the copy in TCRdb shows in-frame clones only, minus some. The data hold nearly 200,000 clones, with approximately 90% observed a single time. The chain is built from TRBV2 and TRBJ2-3; unclear D gene. Specimen: blood. This sequence was found in a young man in good health. The DNA of the CDR3 is TGTGCCAGCATTCTTCGACCCCTTTTAGATACGCAGTATTTT. This codes for CASILRPLLDTQYF.